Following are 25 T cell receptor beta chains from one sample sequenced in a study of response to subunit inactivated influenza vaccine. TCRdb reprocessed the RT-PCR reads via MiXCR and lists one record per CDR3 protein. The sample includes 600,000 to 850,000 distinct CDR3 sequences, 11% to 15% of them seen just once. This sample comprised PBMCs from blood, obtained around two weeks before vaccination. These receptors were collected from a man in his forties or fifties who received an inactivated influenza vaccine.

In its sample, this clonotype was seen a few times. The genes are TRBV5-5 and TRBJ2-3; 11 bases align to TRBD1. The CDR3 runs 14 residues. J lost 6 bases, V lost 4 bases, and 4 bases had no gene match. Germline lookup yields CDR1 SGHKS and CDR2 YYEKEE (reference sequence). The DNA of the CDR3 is TGTGCCAGCAGCAGGACAGGGGGCATGGATACGCAGTATTTT. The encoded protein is CASSRTGGMDTQYF.

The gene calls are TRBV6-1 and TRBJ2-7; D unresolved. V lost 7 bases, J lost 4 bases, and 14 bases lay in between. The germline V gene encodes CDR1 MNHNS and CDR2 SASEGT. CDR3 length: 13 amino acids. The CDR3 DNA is TGTGCCAGCAAAATGGGCGCAGAGTACGAGCAGTACTTC. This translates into CASKMGAEYEQYF.

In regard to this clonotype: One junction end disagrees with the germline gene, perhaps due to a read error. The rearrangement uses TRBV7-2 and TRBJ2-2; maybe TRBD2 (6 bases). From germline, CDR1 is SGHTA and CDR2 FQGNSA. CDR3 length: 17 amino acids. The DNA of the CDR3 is TGTGCCAGCAGCTTAGGGGCTCCGGGACTTCGATCCGGGGAGCGGTTTTTT. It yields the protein CASSLGAPGLRSGERFF.

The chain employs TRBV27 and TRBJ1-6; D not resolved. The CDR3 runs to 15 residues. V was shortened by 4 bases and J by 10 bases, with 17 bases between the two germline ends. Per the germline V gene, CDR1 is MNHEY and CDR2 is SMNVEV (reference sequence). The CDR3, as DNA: TGTGCCAGCAGTTACCGGACCCCTCCAACGTCACCCCTCCACTTT. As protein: CASSYRTPPTSPLHF.

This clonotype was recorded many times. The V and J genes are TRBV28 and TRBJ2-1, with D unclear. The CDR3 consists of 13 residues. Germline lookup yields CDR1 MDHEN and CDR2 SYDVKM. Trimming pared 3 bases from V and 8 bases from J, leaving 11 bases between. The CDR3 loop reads CASSFVSSDEQFF. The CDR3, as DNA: TGTGCCAGCAGTTTTGTCAGCAGCGATGAGCAGTTCTTC.

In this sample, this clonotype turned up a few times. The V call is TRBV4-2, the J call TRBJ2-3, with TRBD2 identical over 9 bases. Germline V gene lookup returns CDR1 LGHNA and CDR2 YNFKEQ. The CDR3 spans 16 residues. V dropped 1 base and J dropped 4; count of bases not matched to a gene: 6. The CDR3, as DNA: TGTGCCAGCAGCCAAGGGAATAGCGGGAGTTCAGATACGCAGTATTTT. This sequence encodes CASSQGNSGSSDTQYF.

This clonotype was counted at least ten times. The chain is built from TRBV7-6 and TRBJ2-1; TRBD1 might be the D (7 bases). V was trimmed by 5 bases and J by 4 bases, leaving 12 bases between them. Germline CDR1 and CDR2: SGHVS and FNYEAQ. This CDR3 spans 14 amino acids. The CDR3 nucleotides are TGTGCCAGCAGCCCGACAGGGACTTACAATGAGCAGTTCTTC. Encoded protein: CASSPTGTYNEQFF. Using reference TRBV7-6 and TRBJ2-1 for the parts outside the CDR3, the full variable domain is GAGVSQSPRYKVTKRGQDVALRCDPISGHVSLYWYRQALGQGPEFLTYFNYEAQQDKSGLPNDRFSAERPEGSISTLTIQRTEQRDSAMYRCASSPTGTYNEQFFGPGTRLTVL.

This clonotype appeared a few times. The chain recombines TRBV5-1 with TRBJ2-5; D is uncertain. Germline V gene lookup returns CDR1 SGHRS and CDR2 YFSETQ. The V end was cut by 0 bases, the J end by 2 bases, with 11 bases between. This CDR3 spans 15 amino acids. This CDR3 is CASSLEGGIQETQYF. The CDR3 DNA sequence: TGCGCCAGCAGCTTGGAGGGTGGAATACAAGAGACCCAGTACTTC. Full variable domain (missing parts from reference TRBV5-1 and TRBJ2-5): KAGVTQTPRYLIKTRGQQVTLSCSPISGHRSVSWYQQTPGQGLQFLFEYFSETQRNKGNFPGRFSGRQFSNSRSEMNVSTLELGDSALYLCASSLEGGIQETQYFGPGTRLLVL.

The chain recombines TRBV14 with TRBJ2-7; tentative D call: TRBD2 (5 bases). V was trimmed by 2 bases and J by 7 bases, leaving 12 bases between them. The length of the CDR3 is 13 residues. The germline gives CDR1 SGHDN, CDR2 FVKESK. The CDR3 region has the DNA TGTGCCAGCAGCCAATATCGGGGTGGAGAGCAGTACTTC. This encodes CASSQYRGGEQYF.

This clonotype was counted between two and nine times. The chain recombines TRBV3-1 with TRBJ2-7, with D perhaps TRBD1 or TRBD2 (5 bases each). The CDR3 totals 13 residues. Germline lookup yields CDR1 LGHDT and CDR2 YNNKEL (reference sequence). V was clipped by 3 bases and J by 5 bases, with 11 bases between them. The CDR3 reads CASSQTGTHEQYF. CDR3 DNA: TGTGCCAGCAGCCAGACCGGGACCCACGAGCAGTACTTC.

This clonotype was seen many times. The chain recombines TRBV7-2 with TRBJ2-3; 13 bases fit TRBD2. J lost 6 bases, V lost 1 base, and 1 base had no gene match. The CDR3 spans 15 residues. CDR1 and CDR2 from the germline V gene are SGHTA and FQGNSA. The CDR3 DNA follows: TGTGCCAGCAGCTTAGAACTAGCGGGAGGGGATACGCAGTATTTT. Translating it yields CASSLELAGGDTQYF.

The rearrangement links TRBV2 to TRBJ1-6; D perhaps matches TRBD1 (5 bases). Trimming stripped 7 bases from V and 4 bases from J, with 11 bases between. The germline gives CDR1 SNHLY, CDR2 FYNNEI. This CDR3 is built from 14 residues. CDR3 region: CASTEGWYNSPLHF. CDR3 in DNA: TGTGCCAGCACCGAGGGGTGGTATAATTCACCCCTCCACTTT.

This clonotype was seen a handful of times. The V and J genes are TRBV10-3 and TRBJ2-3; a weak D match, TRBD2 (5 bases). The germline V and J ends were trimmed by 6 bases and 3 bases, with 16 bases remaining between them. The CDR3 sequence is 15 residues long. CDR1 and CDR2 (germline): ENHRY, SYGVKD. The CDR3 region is CAIRNRESYTDTQYF. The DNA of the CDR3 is TGTGCCATCAGAAACCGGGAAAGCTATACAGATACGCAGTATTTT.

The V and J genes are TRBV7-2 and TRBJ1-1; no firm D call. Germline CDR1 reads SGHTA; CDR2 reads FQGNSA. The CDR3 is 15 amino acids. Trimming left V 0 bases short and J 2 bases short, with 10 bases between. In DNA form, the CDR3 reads TGTGCCAGCAGCTTAGCGGGCAGTACAAACACTGAAGCTTTCTTT. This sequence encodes CASSLAGSTNTEAFF.

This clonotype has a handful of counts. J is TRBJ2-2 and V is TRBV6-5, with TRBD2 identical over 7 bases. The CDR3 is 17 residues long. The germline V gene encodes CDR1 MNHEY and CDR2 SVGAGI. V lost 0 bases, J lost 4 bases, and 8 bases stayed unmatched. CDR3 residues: CASSYSNGGSSTGELFF. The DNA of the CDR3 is TGTGCCAGCAGTTACTCGAACGGCGGGAGTTCCACCGGGGAGCTGTTTTTT.

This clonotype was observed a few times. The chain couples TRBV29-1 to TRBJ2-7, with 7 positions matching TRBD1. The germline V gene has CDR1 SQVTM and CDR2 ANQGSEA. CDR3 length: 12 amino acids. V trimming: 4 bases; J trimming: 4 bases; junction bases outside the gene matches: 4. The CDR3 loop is CSVGQGGYEQYF. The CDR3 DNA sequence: TGCAGCGTTGGACAGGGTGGGTACGAGCAGTACTTC.

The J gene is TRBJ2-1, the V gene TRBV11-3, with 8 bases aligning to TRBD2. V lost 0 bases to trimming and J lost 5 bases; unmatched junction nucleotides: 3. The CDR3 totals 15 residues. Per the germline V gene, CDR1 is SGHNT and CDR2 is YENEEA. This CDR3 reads CASSLETSGHNEQFF. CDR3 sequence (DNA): TGTGCCAGCAGCTTAGAAACTAGCGGCCACAATGAGCAGTTCTTC.

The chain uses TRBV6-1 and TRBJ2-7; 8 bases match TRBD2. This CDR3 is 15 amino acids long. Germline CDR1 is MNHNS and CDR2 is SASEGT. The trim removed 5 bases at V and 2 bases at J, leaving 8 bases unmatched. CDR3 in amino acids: CASSISGSRTYEQYF. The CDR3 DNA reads TGTGCCAGCAGTATCAGCGGGAGTCGGACCTACGAGCAGTACTTC.

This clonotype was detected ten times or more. The CDR3 nucleotides read TGCAGTGCTCGGGACTACCGCACAGATACGCAGTATTTT. This gives the protein CSARDYRTDTQYF. This chain uses TRBV20-1 with TRBJ2-3, with 7 positions matching TRBD2. CDR3 length: 13 residues. Germline CDR1 is DFQATT and CDR2 is SNEGSKA (reference sequence). The V gene end was trimmed by 5 bases and the J gene end by 1 base; junction bases not matched to a gene: 3.

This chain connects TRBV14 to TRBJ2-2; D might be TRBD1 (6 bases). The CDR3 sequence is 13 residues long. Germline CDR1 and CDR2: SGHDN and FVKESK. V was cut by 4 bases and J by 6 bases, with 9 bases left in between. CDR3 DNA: TGTGCCAGCAGCCCAAGGACAGCCGGGGAGCTGTTTTTT. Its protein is CASSPRTAGELFF.

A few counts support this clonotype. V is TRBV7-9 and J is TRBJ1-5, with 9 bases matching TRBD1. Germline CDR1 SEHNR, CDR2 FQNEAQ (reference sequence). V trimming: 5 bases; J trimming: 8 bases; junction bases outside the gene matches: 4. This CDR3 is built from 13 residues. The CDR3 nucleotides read TGTGCCAGCAGCCCGCGGGACAGGGAGCCCCAGCATTTT. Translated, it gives CASSPRDREPQHF.

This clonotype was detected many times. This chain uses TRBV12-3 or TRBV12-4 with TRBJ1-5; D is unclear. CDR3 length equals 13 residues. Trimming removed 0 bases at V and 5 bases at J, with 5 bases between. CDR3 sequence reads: CASSLAHDQPQHF. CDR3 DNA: TGTGCCAGCAGTTTAGCCCACGATCAGCCCCAGCATTTT.

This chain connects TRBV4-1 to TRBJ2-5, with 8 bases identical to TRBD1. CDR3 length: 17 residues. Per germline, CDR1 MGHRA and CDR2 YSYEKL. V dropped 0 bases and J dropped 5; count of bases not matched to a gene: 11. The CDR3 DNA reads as TGCGCCAGCAGCCAAGACGGCGGACAGGGAACTTGGGAGACCCAGTACTTC. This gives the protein CASSQDGGQGTWETQYF.

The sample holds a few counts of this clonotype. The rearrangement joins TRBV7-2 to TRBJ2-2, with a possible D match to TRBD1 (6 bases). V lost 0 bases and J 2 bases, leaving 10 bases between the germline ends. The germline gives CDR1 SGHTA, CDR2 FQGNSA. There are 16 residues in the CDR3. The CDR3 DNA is TGTGCCAGCAGCTTAGCTGGGGGCATCAACACCGGGGAGCTGTTTTTT. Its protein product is CASSLAGGINTGELFF.

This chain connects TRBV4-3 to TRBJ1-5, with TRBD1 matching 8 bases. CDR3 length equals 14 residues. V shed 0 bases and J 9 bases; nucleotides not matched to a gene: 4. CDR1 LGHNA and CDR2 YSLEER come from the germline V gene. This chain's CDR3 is CASSQDRGPGPQHF. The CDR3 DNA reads TGCGCCAGCAGCCAAGACAGGGGGCCGGGGCCCCAGCATTTT.